This T cell receptor (beta chain) was identified during a study of memory CD4+ T cells and cytomegalovirus serostatus. Only a few counts were recorded for this clone. The antigen remains unidentified. The sort gate was single viable CD3+CD4+CD8-CD45RO+ cells for memory CD4+ T cells. Total CD4+ T cells were enriched by CD4 positive selection. Produced via immunoSEQ multiplex PCR; TCRdb's table is partial and in-frame only. There are under 55,000 clones in the sample; roughly four fifths occur only once, and 1.6% lies in the top ten. This CDR3 contains 14 residues. Germline values: CDR1 SGDLS, CDR2 YYNGEE. V shed 4 bases and J shed 3 bases, with 13 bases lying between them. Findings of the study overall: Suggested: most of the CMV-linked TCR signature lies in CD4+ memory cells. 67 of 164 known CMV-associated TCRbeta sequences appeared in CD4+ memory.

Sequenced input: memory CD4+ T cells from blood. This clonotype was obtained from an adult in good health and CMV-seronegative. The chain is built from TRBV9 and TRBJ1-1; D gene ambiguous. This chain's CDR3 is CASSPSGRDTEAFF. Written as DNA, the CDR3 is TGTGCCAGCAGCCCGTCCGGGCGAGACACTGAAGCTTTCTTT.